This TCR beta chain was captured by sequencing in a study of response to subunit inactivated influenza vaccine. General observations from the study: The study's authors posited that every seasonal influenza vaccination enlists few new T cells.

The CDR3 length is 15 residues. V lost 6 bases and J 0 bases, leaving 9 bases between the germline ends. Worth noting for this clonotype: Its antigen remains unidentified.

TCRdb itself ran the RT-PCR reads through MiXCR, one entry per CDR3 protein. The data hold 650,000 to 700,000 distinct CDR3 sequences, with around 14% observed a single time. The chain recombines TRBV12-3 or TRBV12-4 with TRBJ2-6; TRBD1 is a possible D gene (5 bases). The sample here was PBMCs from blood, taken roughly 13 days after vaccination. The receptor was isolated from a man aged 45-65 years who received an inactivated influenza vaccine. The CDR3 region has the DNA TGTGCCAGCAGCAGACAGAGCTCTGGGGCCAACGTCCTGACTTTC. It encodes CASSRQSSGANVLTF.